The 18 T cell receptor beta chains presented below share a single source sample, sequenced in a study of blood T cell repertoires in COVID-19 (TCRdb year 2020). Libraries came from the immunoSEQ multiplex PCR assay. TCRdb obtained this table from immuneACCESS and retained in-frame rearrangements with V and J assigned. These tables miss some clones; where compared with another copy, unresolved V genes account for less than half of the shortfall, and the remainder is unexplained. The sample profile shows about 92,000 clones; around three quarters of them were found once. 8.7% of the sample is in the top ten clones. Sequenced material: peripheral blood. These receptors were obtained from a man aged 45-65 years who had recovered from COVID-19.

As to this clone: Here the CDR3 omits its conserved ending phenylalanine or tryptophan, so a read error is the likely source. The DNA is omitted, as the CDR3 cannot be located on it reliably, and the CDR3 follows TCRdb's listing. The rearrangement uses TRBV23-1 and TRBJ2-2; the D call in the table, TRBD2, was not verified against the DNA. TRBV23-1 is marked as an open reading frame, function uncertain. The CDR3 adds up to 11 amino acids, both ends counted. CDR3 loop: CASSHPREGLA.

CDR3 in amino acids: CASSRTGPGANVLTF. CDR3 bases: TGTGCCAGCAGTAGGACTGGGCCTGGGGCCAACGTCCTGACTTTC. This rearrangement joins TRBV6-5 to TRBJ2-6, with D tentatively TRBD2 (5 bases). Germline CDR1 and CDR2: MNHEY and SVGAGI. The CDR3 has 15 residues. Trimming left V 5 bases short and J 2 bases short, with 10 bases between.

This chain joins TRBV29-1 and TRBJ1-6; D is ambiguous. CDR3 size: 12 residues. V was shortened by 4 bases and J by 5 bases, with 6 bases between the two germline ends. Germline CDR1 SQVTM, CDR2 ANQGSEA. The CDR3 loop reads CSVGENNSPLHF. The CDR3 region has the DNA TGCAGCGTTGGGGAGAATAATTCACCCCTCCACTTT.

The gene calls are TRBV5-1 and TRBJ1-1; 9 bases agree with TRBD1. Unmatched junction bases numbered 2, after V lost 0 bases and J lost 2 bases. The CDR3 has 15 residues. Germline loops: CDR1 SGHRS, CDR2 YFSETQ. In DNA form, the CDR3 reads TGCGCCAGCAGCTTGGGGGGACAGGGTAACACTGAAGCTTTCTTT. Encoded protein: CASSLGGQGNTEAFF.

This sequence joins TRBV6-5 and TRBJ2-7; D call uncertain. The V end lost 2 bases, the J end lost 5 bases, and 10 bases lay between the germline ends. This CDR3 contains 13 residues. From germline, CDR1 is MNHEY and CDR2 SVGAGI. CDR3 nucleotides: TGTGCCAGCAGTTACAGGTTTCGGGACGAGCAGTACTTC. As protein: CASSYRFRDEQYF.

This rearrangement joins TRBV15 to TRBJ2-1; no definite D call. The CDR3 sequence is 14 residues long. V lost 1 base to trimming and J lost 9 bases, with 13 bases between them. The germline CDR1 and CDR2 sequences are LNHNV and YYDKDF (reference sequence). This CDR3 reads CATSRVTGYGEQFF. The CDR3 nucleotides are TGTGCCACCAGCAGAGTGACTGGGTACGGTGAGCAGTTCTTC. The full variable domain, in which reference TRBV15 and TRBJ2-1 provide the parts outside the CDR3, is DAMVIQNPRYQVTQFGKPVTLSCSQTLNHNVMYWYQQKSSQAPKLLFHYYDKDFNNEADTPDNFQSRRPNTSFCFLDIRSPGLGDTAMYLCATSRVTGYGEQFFGPGTRLTVL.

The gene calls are TRBV10-3 and TRBJ2-1; 8 nucleotides align to TRBD2. Germline CDR1 ENHRY, CDR2 SYGVKD. The CDR3 runs 16 residues. Unmatched junction bases numbered 14, after V lost 3 bases and J lost 10 bases. The DNA for the CDR3 is TGTGCCATCAGTGAAAAACGGGAGGGAGCTTCAGGAGAGCAGTTCTTC. Protein: CAISEKREGASGEQFF.

The chain uses TRBV7-3 and TRBJ1-1, with 9 bases aligning to TRBD1. V trimming: 6 bases; J trimming: 7 bases; junction bases outside the gene matches: 9. This CDR3 has 14 amino acids. Germline lookup yields CDR1 SGHTA and CDR2 FQGTGA. In DNA, the CDR3 is TGTGCCAGCAGTACAGGGGGCTCTCGGGTTGAAGCTTTCTTT. Protein sequence: CASSTGGSRVEAFF.

The chain employs TRBV5-4 and TRBJ1-1; 8 bases line up with TRBD1. The CDR3 covers 16 residues. The V gene's germline CDR1 is SGHNT and CDR2 YYREEE (reference sequence). Trimming removed 6 bases from V and 1 base from J; junction bases left unmatched: 11. CDR3 DNA sequence: TGTGCCAGCACTCTATCAGGGGGCGCAGGGAACACTGAAGCTTTCTTT. This encodes CASTLSGGAGNTEAFF.

CDR3 in DNA: TGCGCCAGCAGCTTGGTGGCCCCGGGAACCCATGGCTACACCTTC. It codes for CASSLVAPGTHGYTF. This sequence joins TRBV5-1 and TRBJ1-2, with no clear D. Deletions cut 0 bases from V and 6 bases from J, with 15 bases between. CDR1 and CDR2 (germline): SGHRS, YFSETQ. This CDR3 region has 15 residues. Based on the CDR3 plus reference TRBV5-1 and TRBJ1-2, the full variable domain is KAGVTQTPRYLIKTRGQQVTLSCSPISGHRSVSWYQQTPGQGLQFLFEYFSETQRNKGNFPGRFSGRQFSNSRSEMNVSTLELGDSALYLCASSLVAPGTHGYTFGSGTRLTVV.

The chain uses TRBV7-3 and TRBJ1-1, with no clear D. CDR1 SGHTA and CDR2 FQGTGA come from the germline V gene. The CDR3 loop spans 14 amino acids. The V end was cut by 5 bases, the J end by 7 bases, with 17 bases between. CDR3 amino acids: CASSNLHGINEAFF. CDR3 nucleotides: TGTGCCAGCAGCAATCTACACGGGATTAATGAAGCTTTCTTT.

The chain is built from TRBV3-1 (or the pseudogene TRBV3-2) and TRBJ1-1; D call uncertain. The CDR3 sequence is 14 residues long. Trimming took 4 bases from V and 1 from J, leaving 10 bases between them. In germline, CDR1 is LGHDT, CDR2 YNNKEL (reference sequence). CDR3 sequence reads: CASSLKFGNTEAFF. In nucleotides, the CDR3 is TGTGCCAGCAGCCTCAAGTTCGGGAACACTGAAGCTTTCTTT.

The chain links TRBV7-2 to TRBJ2-3; D possibly corresponds to TRBD1 (6 bases). CDR3 size: 16 residues. Germline V CDR1 and CDR2: SGHTA, FQGNSA. Trimming removed 4 bases at V and 3 bases at J, with 17 bases between. The chain's CDR3 is CASSWETGWVTDTQYF. CDR3 nucleotide sequence: TGTGCCAGCAGCTGGGAGACAGGTTGGGTGACAGATACGCAGTATTTT.

This chain joins TRBV29-1 and TRBJ2-3, with 7 bases fitting TRBD1. V lost 7 bases to trimming and J lost 2 bases; unmatched junction nucleotides: 9. Germline values: CDR1 SQVTM, CDR2 ANQGSEA. This CDR3 has 14 residues. The CDR3 here is CSARAGTVTDTQYF. The DNA for the CDR3 is TGCAGCGCTAGAGCCGGGACAGTCACAGATACGCAGTATTTT.

This chain joins TRBV5-4 and TRBJ2-3; 11 bases match TRBD2. The trim removed 4 bases at V and 0 bases at J, leaving 7 bases unmatched. This CDR3 is 17 amino acids long. From germline, CDR1 is SGHNT and CDR2 YYREEE (reference sequence). As DNA, the CDR3 is TGTGCCAGCAGCAAATCGACTAGCGGGATAAGCACAGATACGCAGTATTTT. Protein: CASSKSTSGISTDTQYF.

The rearrangement uses TRBV5-1 and TRBJ2-3; D might be TRBD1 (5 bases). V was cut by 2 bases and J by 4 bases, with 14 bases left in between. This CDR3 comprises 15 residues. Germline V lookup: CDR1 SGHRS, CDR2 YFSETQ. The CDR3: CASSLQDDRPDTQYF. As DNA, the CDR3 is TGCGCCAGCAGCTTACAGGACGACCGCCCAGATACGCAGTATTTT. Full variable domain (outside the CDR3, taken from reference TRBV5-1 and TRBJ2-3): KAGVTQTPRYLIKTRGQQVTLSCSPISGHRSVSWYQQTPGQGLQFLFEYFSETQRNKGNFPGRFSGRQFSNSRSEMNVSTLELGDSALYLCASSLQDDRPDTQYFGPGTRLTVL.

V usage is TRBV19 and J usage is TRBJ1-1; D is possibly TRBD1 (6 bases). The CDR3 covers 13 residues. In germline, CDR1 is LNHDA, CDR2 SQIVND (reference sequence). Trimming pared 7 bases from V and 1 base from J, leaving 10 bases between. CDR3 bases: TGTGCCAGTAAGCAGGGGCGGAACACTGAAGCTTTCTTT. Its protein is CASKQGRNTEAFF.

The rearrangement joins TRBV11-2 to TRBJ1-2; 9 bases agree with TRBD1. CDR1 SGHAT and CDR2 FQNNGV come from the germline V gene. V trimming: 1 base; J trimming: 4 bases; junction bases outside the gene matches: 1. CDR3 size: 14 residues. The CDR3 here is CASSLGGQGYGYTF. The CDR3 nucleotides are TGTGCCAGCAGCTTAGGGGGACAGGGCTATGGCTACACCTTC.